Each of the 3 T cell receptor beta chains below was sequenced from the same sample in a study of beta chain features in type 1 diabetes. The sequenced template was cDNA made from the entire isolated RNA. Method: immunoSEQ multiplex PCR; TCRdb's copy keeps in-frame clones and lacks some. The data show some 100,000 clones, 40% seen once. Sequences were obtained from stem cell memory CD4+ T cells from blood. All receptors derive from a woman in her late teens or twenties in good health.

The V gene is TRBV5-1, the J gene TRBJ2-1, with TRBD2 matching 11 bases. Germline CDR1 reads SGHRS; CDR2 reads YFSETQ. The trim removed 4 bases at V and 7 bases at J, leaving 4 bases unmatched. CDR3 size: 14 residues. This chain's CDR3 is CASSLVAGGNEQFF. CDR3 in DNA: TGCGCCAGCAGCCTAGTAGCGGGAGGGAATGAGCAGTTCTTC.

CDR3 bases: TGTGCCAGCACCCCTCTGGGAGCGGGAGGAGATACGCAGTATTTT. This translates into CASTPLGAGGDTQYF. This chain joins TRBV5-6 and TRBJ2-3; 9 bases map to TRBD2. Germline V gene data show CDR1 as SGHDT and CDR2 as YYEEEE. The CDR3 spans 15 residues. Unmatched junction bases numbered 10, after V lost 6 bases and J lost 5 bases. Full variable domain (outside the CDR3, taken from reference TRBV5-6 and TRBJ2-3): DAGVTQSPTHLIKTRGQQVTLRCSPKSGHDTVSWYQQALGQGPQFIFQYYEEEERQRGNFPDRFSGHQFPNYSSELNVNALLLGDSALYLCASTPLGAGGDTQYFGPGTRLTVL.

This clone was seen only a few times. The V and J genes are TRBV28 and TRBJ2-1; D is undetermined. The V gene's germline CDR1 is MDHEN and CDR2 SYDVKM. V dropped 4 bases and J dropped 10 bases, with 8 bases sitting between them. The length of the CDR3 is 11 residues. The CDR3 DNA reads as TGTGCCAGCAGTTCTAGGATCGAGCAGTTCTTC. Amino acid sequence: CASSSRIEQFF.